This TCR beta chain was documented in a study of shared clonotypes between healthy human individuals. Profiled with immunoSEQ multiplex PCR; TCRdb holds only in-frame clones, not every one. The sample records 950,000 to 1,100,000 clones, about 75% being singletons. This CDR3 is 13 amino acids long. The germline CDR1 and CDR2 sequences are SGHRS and YFSETQ. The V and J ends lost 3 bases and 2 bases, in that order; junction bases with no gene match: 2. This chain uses TRBV5-1 with TRBJ2-7; 7 positions agree with TRBD1. The origin of this receptor is a man aged 18 to 30 in good health. The specimen sequenced was memory CD4+ T cells sorted from blood. The subset here: CD45RA-negative fraction. The CDR3 spells CASSWDSAYEQYF. The DNA for the CDR3 is TGCGCCAGCAGCTGGGACAGCGCCTACGAGCAGTACTTC.